This is a list of T cell receptor beta chains from one sample in a study of blood T cell repertoires in COVID-19. The table came from immunoSEQ multiplex PCR; TCRdb's copy has only in-frame clones and leaves some out. Of about 140,000 clones listed, less than 85% are singletons. Sequencing was performed on peripheral blood. Receptors originate from an elderly woman in a cohort sampled during active or convalescent COVID-19. CDR3s include the opening cysteine and the closing phenylalanine or tryptophan. The D gene is left open where the match is weak. Clone size, where shown, is once, few, many, or a class for clones that have expanded.

clone_size	v_call	d_call	j_call	cdr3_nt	cdr3_aa
once	TRBV6-2/TRBV6-3	TRBD1	TRBJ2-1	TGTGCCAGCAGTTATTTGGGACAGTCCAATGAGCAGTTCTTC	CASSYLGQSNEQFF
once	TRBV6-1	.	TRBJ2-7	TGTGCCAGCAGTGAAAGCACCGCCTACGAGCAGTACTTC	CASSESTAYEQYF
.	TRBV5-4	TRBD2	TRBJ2-1	TGTGCCAGCAGCTTAGGACCGGGGGGGCCTTCCCATGAGCAGTTCTTC	CASSLGPGGPSHEQFF
.	TRBV19	TRBD1	TRBJ1-1	TGTGCCAGTAGTCGGACAGGGGGACACACTGAAGCTTTCTTT	CASSRTGGHTEAFF
.	TRBV7-2	.	TRBJ2-1	TGTGCCAGCAGCGGTTACCTAGGACAAAGCTCCTACAATGAGCAGTTCTTC	CASSGYLGQSSYNEQFF
few	TRBV18	.	TRBJ1-3	TGTGCCAGCTCACCAATCGAGATCAGGGGTGGAAACACCATATATTTT	CASSPIEIRGGNTIYF
.	TRBV2	.	TRBJ2-5	TGTGCCAGCAGCTGGGGGGGCCGGGCTGAGACCCAGTACTTC	CASSWGGRAETQYF
.	TRBV6-5	.	TRBJ1-2	TGTGCCAGCAGTTACGGGGCAGCCAGCTATGGCTACACCTTC	CASSYGAASYGYTF
.	TRBV6-2/TRBV6-3	.	TRBJ1-1	TGTGCCAGCAGTTACTCCCGGGGTCAAAGTCTGGGGAACACTGAAGCTTTCTTT	CASSYSRGQSLGNTEAFF
.	TRBV2	.	TRBJ2-7	TGTGCCAGCATAAAGGAGTACTACGAGCAGTACTTC	CASIKEYYEQYF
.	TRBV3-1/TRBV3-2	.	TRBJ2-5	TGTGCCAGCAGCCAGGCGCTGCAGGGGACCCAGTACTTC	CASSQALQGTQYF
.	TRBV5-1	.	TRBJ2-6	TGCGCCAGCAGTCTCGTCTCTGGGGCCAACGTCCTGACTTTC	CASSLVSGANVLTF
.	TRBV7-6	.	TRBJ1-5	TGTGCCAGCAGCTTAGGTAGGGGTCAGCCCCAGCATTTT	CASSLGRGQPQHF